The following is a TCR beta chain sequence with its context. Antigen unknown. iaTreg cells were HLA-DR+ Treg cells. TCRdb keeps only in-frame clones here, not all; method: immunoSEQ multiplex PCR. Recorded for this sample: over 7,500 clones. This sample was taken from a study of synovial regulatory T cells in juvenile arthritis. Findings and caveats of the study: Synovial Teff and blood CPL repertoires partially overlapped with iaTreg TCR repertoires, which were largely patient-private. CDR3 overlap with synovial Tregs was higher for iaTregs than other blood Tregs. Inflammation-associated Treg cells in blood had less TCR diversity than the remaining blood Treg cells.

The CDR3 is 15 amino acids. No DNA sequence was recorded. The germline V gene encodes CDR1 MGHRA and CDR2 YSYEKL. Sequencing input: Treg cells from blood. The subset: HLA-DR+ inflammation-associated blood Treg cells. This clonotype was obtained from a donor aged 2-29 years with juvenile idiopathic arthritis. The J gene is TRBJ1-2, the V gene TRBV4-1; the D gene TCRdb calls, TRBD1, cannot be checked with no DNA. CDR3 sequence: CASSQHPGQGEGYTF.